Here is one T cell receptor beta chain with its context. Its antigen specificity is not known. No base quality values were provided; no much bigger clone lies one nucleotide off. This sample was included in a study of CD8+ T cells in alopecia areata (dated 2018 in TCRdb). For the study in its entirety: The treated patients, all with moderate-to-severe alopecia areata, were enrolled in an open-label pilot trial of oral tofacitinib given at 5 to 10 mg twice daily. Patients received tofacitinib for 6 to 18 months and were then followed off drug for 6 months to check for delayed response and recurrence. For the treated patients, the SALT score, which quantifies what percentage of scalp surface area is affected, served as the measure of disease severity. To study T cell clonal expansion in alopecia areata, the researchers applied high-throughput TCRbeta sequencing to both the C3H/HeJ mouse model and human patients. In humans, TCRbeta sequencing was performed on scalp tissue and on sorted CD4+ and CD8+ peripheral blood T cells from healthy controls and from patients with patchy or totalis/universalis alopecia areata. Biopsies were taken from tofacitinib-treated patients at baseline and at 4 and 24 weeks of treatment, and a later scalp biopsy was taken in several of the tofacitinib-treated patients. Clonality in the scalp was compared among normal scalp (n=4), patchy alopecia areata scalp (n=8), and alopecia totalis/universalis scalp (n=8). RNA was obtained with the PAXgene miRNA kit for fixed scalp, the miRNeasy kit for PBMCs, and the RNeasy kit for mouse skin. immunoSEQ multiplex PCR using 35 Vbeta forward primers and 13 Jbeta reverse primers was used to amplify TCRbeta CDR3 regions.

Broad study findings and their caveats: Compared with mice, TCR sequences shared between patients were less clear, possibly partly because of HLA diversity across the patient population. Because the treated cohort was small and included a single nonresponder, larger studies are needed to assess links between baseline CD8+ expansion and response. Scalp clonality and the number of expanded CD8+ clones among the top 100 scalp clones were significantly decreased by tofacitinib. Unlike mouse skin, where gammadelta T cells dominate, normal human skin contains resident alphabeta T cells that get sequenced too, which complicates analysis of the scalp TCR repertoire. Higher clonality and more expanded CD8+ clones were observed in lesional scalp than in normal scalp, particularly in alopecia totalis/universalis, a finding suggestive of antigenic drive. Many expanded lesional clones persisted in scalp and blood during tofacitinib treatment, which may partly explain relapse after stopping treatment.

Library construction relied on the immunoSEQ multiplex PCR assay. For TCR sequencing, RNA was extracted from every sample and reverse transcribed into cDNA to serve as template. SuperScript III was used for first-strand cDNA synthesis, primed with a 2:1 mix of oligo-dT and random hexamers. A synthetic immune receptor repertoire was used to measure amplification bias, and any remaining bias was corrected computationally. The paper's data handling went like this. Raw reads were preprocessed to remove errors, and CDR3 was defined by IMGT conventions from the conserved cysteine to phenylalanine. To get clonality, Shannon entropy was normalized by log2 of the number of productive unique TCRs and the result was subtracted from 1. Whether each scalp clone was CD4 or CD8 was inferred by checking scalp TCRbeta sequences against the CD4 and CD8 repertoires from sorted blood. What TCRdb holds here is the immuneACCESS table cut down to in-frame rearrangements. Part of the clones is not present; checked against another copy, under half of the missing clones reflect an unresolved V gene, and the others are unexplained. V and J calls plus clone size are reproduced from that table; the DNA served to infer D and trimming. Recorded for this sample are over 150,000 clones; roughly 60% of them occurred a single time. The ten largest clones take up 13% to 15% of the sample.

Per the publication, the time point label means: around 22 weeks on oral tofacitinib. Reading the label with the study, this specimen's treatment or condition is: oral pan-JAK inhibitor, 5-10 mg twice daily. Peripheral blood and lesional scalp punch biopsies were obtained from patients with alopecia areata. PBMCs were isolated by density centrifugation and stained for CD3, CD4 and CD8, after which CD4+ and CD8+ T cells were sorted on a FACSAria. The CDR3 runs 13 amino acids, cysteine and phenylalanine included. Only the CDR3 DNA stays, 39 bases, in frame from base 1. Looking up the germline V gene yields CDR1 LGHNA and CDR2 YNFKEQ. V and J are truncated by 0 bases and 7 bases respectively, leaving an intervening sequence of 8 bases.

The clonotype originates from a human donor with alopecia areata. The sequence links TRBV4-2 to TRBJ2-3; no D gene can be assigned with confidence. The sample in question was CD4+ T cells sorted from blood, obtained at week 24, from a patient treated with tofacitinib. CDR3 sequence: CASSQDLKNTQYF. At the DNA level, the sequence is TGTGCCAGCAGCCAAGATCTTAAGAATACGCAGTATTTT.